This T cell receptor (beta chain) was identified in a study of blood T cell repertoires in COVID-19 (dated by TCRdb to about 2020). The study in broad terms: The collaborator samples originated in the United States, Italy and Spain and spanned the acute and convalescent phases of COVID-19. The prospective study material was composed of cDNA or gDNA derived from T cells, B-cell-depleted T cells, or PBMCs. Subjects who had been exposed to COVID-19, were actively infected with it, or had recovered from it provided the deeply sampled blood TCRbeta repertoires that made up the dataset. The sample metadata nearly always contained a de-identified subject ID, COVID-19 status, age in years and sex. The repertoires were made available in a free public database intended to serve as a resource for research on the immune response to SARS-CoV-2. Where available, HLA class I and class II types were obtained from metadata supplied by the sample provider rather than from assay-based typing. Samples were obtained from the ongoing ImmuneRACE study (first 160 participants) and from over 1,000 subjects provided by 6 global collaborators. Study-wide conclusions, independent of this receptor: The quantity of clinical and demographic metadata differed by source and by participant and was supplied without curation.

After removal of 8 bases from V and 0 bases from J, the junction retains 6 bases not matched to a gene. Per the germline V gene, MNHEY is the CDR1 and SVGAGI is the CDR2. The CDR3, cysteine through phenylalanine, is 14 amino acids long. Only the CDR3 part of the read is kept: 42 bases, read in frame from the first base. TCRbeta CDR3 regions were amplified from genomic DNA by means of the immunoSEQ Assay, a bias-controlled multiplex PCR. Processing in the source paper ran as follows. The number of nucleated cells in each sample was estimated from the amplification of reference gene primers within the assay. Sequence reads were collapsed and filtered to measure the absolute abundance of every unique TCRbeta CDR3 rearrangement. For each sample, productive Simpson clonality was calculated as the square root of Simpson's diversity index across productive rearrangements. Here the immuneACCESS table is served through TCRdb, limited to in-frame sequences with V and J called. Missing clones are a known gap in these copies; in checked studies unresolved V genes cover under half, and the rest lacks a known reason. V, J and clone size were drawn from that table, and D and trimming were deduced from the DNA. Present in this sample are roughly 80,000 clones, 90% of which were seen just once. The ten largest clones add up to approximately 1.8% of the sample.

Each collaborating institution followed its own protocols to collect whole blood in K2EDTA tubes. Collaborator samples were shipped for TCRbeta analysis as frozen whole blood, isolated PBMCs, or DNA extracted from either sample type. About this clone: No cognate antigen has been identified for it. One base away there is no much larger clone; base qualities are not given.

Sequenced sample: peripheral blood. In this chain, TRBV6-5 is recombined with TRBJ1-1, with 7 junctional bases fitting TRBD1. The TCR sequence derives from a man between 60 and 75 years old with acute or convalescent COVID-19. The CDR3: CASGTELMNTEAFF. The nucleotides read TGTGCCAGCGGGACAGAGTTAATGAACACTGAAGCTTTCTTT.